Shown below are 3 T cell receptor beta chains from a single sample sequenced in a study of blood T cell repertoires in COVID-19 (TCRdb year 2020). Library creation used the immunoSEQ multiplex PCR assay. TCRdb took over this immuneACCESS table, retaining in-frame rearrangements with V and J assigned. Such tables are incomplete; in checked studies, under half of the missing clones stem from an unresolved V gene, and the remainder is unexplained. Present in this sample are around 200,000 clones, around 82% of which were seen just once. Roughly 8.6% of the sample is taken by the ten largest. The sequencing input was peripheral blood. Every receptor here comes from a man aged 35 to 55 with active or convalescent COVID-19.

The J gene is TRBJ2-5, the V gene TRBV3-1 (or the pseudogene TRBV3-2), with 8 bases that match TRBD1. The CDR3 spans 12 residues. V gave up 8 bases and J gave up 5 bases; unmatched junction bases: 4. Germline CDR1 is LGHDT and CDR2 is YNNKEL (reference sequence). The CDR3 DNA follows: TGTGCCAGCGCGGACAGGGTTGAGACCCAGTACTTC. Amino acids: CASADRVETQYF.

Only a few counts were recorded for this clone. The chain employs TRBV4-2 and TRBJ1-2, with D maybe TRBD1 (6 bases). The V end lost 0 bases, the J end lost 4 bases, and 15 bases lay between the germline ends. Per the germline V gene, CDR1 is LGHNA and CDR2 is YNFKEQ. This CDR3 is 16 amino acids long. The CDR3 nucleotides read TGTGCCAGCAGCCAAGATCCCAGGACAGAGTCCTATGGCTACACCTTC. Translated: CASSQDPRTESYGYTF.

The CDR3, as DNA: TGTGCCAGCAGCTTAGGTCTAGGGGTGGACACTGAAGCTTTCTTT. It codes for CASSLGLGVDTEAFF. J is TRBJ1-1 and V is TRBV11-2, with a possible D match to TRBD1 (5 bases). V shed 1 base and J shed 3 bases, with 12 bases lying between them. The CDR3 is made up of 15 amino acids. CDR1 is SGHAT and CDR2 is FQNNGV in the germline V gene.